The T cell receptor (beta chain) under discussion was sequenced for a study of T-cell reconstitution after alpha-beta-depleted transplantation in children (dated by TCRdb to the mid-2010s). As for the study more broadly: Using TCR repertoire profiling, the study quantitatively followed how T-cell immune reconstitution unfolded in children after TCRalphabeta/CD19-depleted allogeneic hematopoietic cell transplantation.

Including the terminal cysteine and phenylalanine, the CDR3 comprises 15 residues. The DNA shown is the 45-base CDR3, in frame from base 1. Deletion took 4 bases off V and 1 base off J, with a span of 11 bases between the germline ends. Sequences MNHEY (CDR1) and SVGAGI (CDR2) are obtained from the germline V gene. This clonotype was observed at least ten times. Its antigen has not been determined. Base quality data are lacking; no much larger clone is found one base away. Libraries were made using PCR. The listed sequencing device is Illumina HiSeq 2500. TCR libraries were prepared with molecular barcoding, using unique molecular identifiers to normalize TCRbeta repertoire quantification. The public reads were quality trimmed at Q25 with fastp and then assembled into clones with MiXCR by TCRdb, keeping productive beta chains. Each CDR3 protein appears once, grouped with its most common genes and DNA. The sample yields a few hundred thousand distinct CDR3 sequences; 9.7% were counted once. Clones ranked in the top ten supply about 4.8% of the sample.

Recombination joined TRBV6-5 with TRBJ1-3, with no confident D gene call. Sequencing was performed on PBMCs from the stem cell graft donor, taken from the stem cell graft. The TCR comes from a human donor who donated a stem cell graft to a child with SCID. CDR3 reads: CASSSNSLSGNTIYF. The base sequence is TGTGCCAGCAGTTCGAACAGTCTTTCTGGAAACACCATATATTTT.